The entry below gives a single TCR beta chain sequence along with its context. The V end lost 7 bases, the J end lost 9 bases, and 16 bases lay between the germline ends. This CDR3 comprises 12 residues. The germline V gene encodes CDR1 MNHEY and CDR2 SMNVEV (reference sequence). The data derive from a study of T-cell reconstitution after alpha-beta-depleted transplantation in children. Unique molecular identifiers were incorporated when the TCRbeta library was constructed. TCRdb fed the PCR reads into MiXCR, producing one record per CDR3 protein. The repertoire has some 640,000 distinct CDR3 sequences, roughly 17% of them found once; the top ten carry about 1.1%.

The gene calls are TRBV27 and TRBJ2-7; D might be TRBD2 (6 bases). This clonotype was sampled from a human donor who donated a stem cell graft to a child with acute myeloid leukemia. Specimen: PBMCs from the stem cell graft donor, collected from the stem cell graft. CDR3: CASKEGSGPQYF. As DNA, the CDR3 is TGTGCCAGCAAGGAGGGTTCGGGTCCGCAGTACTTC.